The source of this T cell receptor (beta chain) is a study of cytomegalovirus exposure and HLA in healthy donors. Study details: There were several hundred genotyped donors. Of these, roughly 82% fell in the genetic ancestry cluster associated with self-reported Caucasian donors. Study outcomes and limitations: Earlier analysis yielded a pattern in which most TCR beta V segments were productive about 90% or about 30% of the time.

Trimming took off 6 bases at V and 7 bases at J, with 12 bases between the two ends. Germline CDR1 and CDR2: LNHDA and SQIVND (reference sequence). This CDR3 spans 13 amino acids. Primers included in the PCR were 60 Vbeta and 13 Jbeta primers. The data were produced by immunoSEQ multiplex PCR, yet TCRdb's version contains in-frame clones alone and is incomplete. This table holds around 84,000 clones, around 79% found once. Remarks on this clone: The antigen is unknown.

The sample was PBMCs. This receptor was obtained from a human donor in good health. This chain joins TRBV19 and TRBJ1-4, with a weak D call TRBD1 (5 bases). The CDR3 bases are TGTGCCAGTAGGTCCGGGGGTGGTGAAAAACTGTTTTTT. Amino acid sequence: CASRSGGGEKLFF.